This T cell receptor (beta chain) was recovered during a study of identical twins. The study, taken as a whole, reports: Insertions ran lower in abundant cord blood beta clonotypes, though not in memory repertoires.

TCRdb re-called the 5' RACE reads through MiXCR, storing one row per CDR3 protein. The repertoire holds about 240,000 distinct CDR3 sequences, over 9.5% seen once, with roughly 3.7% in the top ten. Looked up from germline, CDR1 is MDHEN and CDR2 is SYDVKM. The CDR3 sequence is 16 residues long. V was clipped by 7 bases and J by 3 bases, with 19 bases between them. With regard to this clonotype: Its specificity is not known. A read error is possible here, since a much larger clone lies one base away. The CDR3 does not close with the conserved phenylalanine or tryptophan, likely indicating a read error.

The same data also contributed to another study, on yellow fever vaccine responses in identical twins. This second study says: Among the twins, the vaccine T cell response reportedly seemed partly convergent and partly personalized.

The chain couples TRBV28 to TRBJ2-1; a weak D match, TRBD2 (7 bases). Input material: memory (CD45RO+) T cells sorted from blood. The source of this sequence is a woman younger than 30 in good health. CDR3: CASTLGGRAGYNEQFL. The CDR3 DNA reads TGTGCCAGCACCTTAGGGGGGAGGGCTGGCTACAATGAGCAGTTCTTA.